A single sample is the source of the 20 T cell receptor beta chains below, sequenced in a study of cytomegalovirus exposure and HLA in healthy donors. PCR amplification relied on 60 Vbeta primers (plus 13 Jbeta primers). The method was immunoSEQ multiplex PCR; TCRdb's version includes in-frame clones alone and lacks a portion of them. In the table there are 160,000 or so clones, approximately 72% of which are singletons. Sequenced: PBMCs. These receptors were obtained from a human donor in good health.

CDR3 protein: CASSDARGTGTYEQYF. CDR3 in DNA: TGTGCCAGCAGCGATGCGAGGGGGACAGGGACCTACGAGCAGTACTTC. The J gene is TRBJ2-7, the V gene TRBV5-6, with 9 bases identical to TRBD1. Germline V gene sequence: CDR1 SGHDT, CDR2 YYEEEE. CDR3 size: 16 residues. Germline trimming cut 4 bases from V and 2 bases from J; bases unmatched to any gene: 10.

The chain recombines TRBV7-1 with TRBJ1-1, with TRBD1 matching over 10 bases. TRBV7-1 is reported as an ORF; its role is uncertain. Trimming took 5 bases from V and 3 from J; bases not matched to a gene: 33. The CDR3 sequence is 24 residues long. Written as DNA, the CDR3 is TGTGCCAGCAGCCCAGGTTGGGGGGGAGACACCCGGGACAGGGGATGGGCCACCTACACTGAAGCTTTCTTT. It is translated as CASSPGWGGDTRDRGWATYTEAFF.

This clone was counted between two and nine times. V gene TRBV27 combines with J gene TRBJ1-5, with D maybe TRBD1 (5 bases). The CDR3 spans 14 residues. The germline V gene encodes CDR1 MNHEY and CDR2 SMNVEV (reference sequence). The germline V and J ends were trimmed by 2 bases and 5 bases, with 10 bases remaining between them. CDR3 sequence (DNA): TGTGCCAGCAGTTTACAGGGCAGCCATCAGCCCCAGCATTTT. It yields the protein CASSLQGSHQPQHF.

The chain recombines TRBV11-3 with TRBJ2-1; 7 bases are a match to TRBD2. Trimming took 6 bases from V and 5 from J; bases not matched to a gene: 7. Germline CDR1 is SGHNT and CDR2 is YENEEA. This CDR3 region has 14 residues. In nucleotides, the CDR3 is TGTGCCAGCAGTCGTATGCGGGGGAACAATGAGCAGTTCTTC. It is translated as CASSRMRGNNEQFF.

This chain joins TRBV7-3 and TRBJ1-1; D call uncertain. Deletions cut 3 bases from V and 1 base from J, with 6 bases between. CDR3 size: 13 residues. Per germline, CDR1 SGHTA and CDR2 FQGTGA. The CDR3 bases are TGTGCCAGCAGCTTGGCAGAGAACACTGAAGCTTTCTTT. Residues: CASSLAENTEAFF.

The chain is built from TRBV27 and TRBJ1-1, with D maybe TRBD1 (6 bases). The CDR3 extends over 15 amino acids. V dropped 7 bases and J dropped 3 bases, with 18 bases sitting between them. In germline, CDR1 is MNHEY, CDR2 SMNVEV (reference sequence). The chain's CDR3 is CASTSLIQGDTEAFF. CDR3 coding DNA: TGTGCCAGCACCAGTTTAATACAGGGAGACACTGAAGCTTTCTTT.

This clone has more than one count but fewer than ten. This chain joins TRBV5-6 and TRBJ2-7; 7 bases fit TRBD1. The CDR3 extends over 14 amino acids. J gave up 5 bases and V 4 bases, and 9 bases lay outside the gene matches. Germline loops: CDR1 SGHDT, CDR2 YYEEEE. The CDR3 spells CASSIETGYHEQYF. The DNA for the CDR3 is TGTGCCAGCAGCATAGAGACAGGGTACCACGAGCAGTACTTC.

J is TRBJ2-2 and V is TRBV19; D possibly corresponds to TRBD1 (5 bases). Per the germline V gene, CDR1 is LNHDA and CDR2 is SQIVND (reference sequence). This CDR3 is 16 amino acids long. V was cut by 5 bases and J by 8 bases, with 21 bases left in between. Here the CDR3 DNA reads TGTGCCAGTAGTTTAACCAGGGCGGTGGCACATGGGGAGCTGTTTTTT. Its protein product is CASSLTRAVAHGELFF.

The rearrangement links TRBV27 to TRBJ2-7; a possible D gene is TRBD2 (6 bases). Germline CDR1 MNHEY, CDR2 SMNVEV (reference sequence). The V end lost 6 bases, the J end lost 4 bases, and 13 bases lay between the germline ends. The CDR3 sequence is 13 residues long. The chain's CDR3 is CASRGGAGYEQYF. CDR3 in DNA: TGTGCCAGCAGGGGCGGGGCGGGATACGAGCAGTACTTC.

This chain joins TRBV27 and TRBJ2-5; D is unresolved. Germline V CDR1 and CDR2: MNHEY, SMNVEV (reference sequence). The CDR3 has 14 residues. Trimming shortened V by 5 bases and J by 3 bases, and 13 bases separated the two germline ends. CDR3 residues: CASSPLGSKETQYF. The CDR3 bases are TGTGCCAGCAGTCCGCTAGGCTCCAAAGAGACCCAGTACTTC.

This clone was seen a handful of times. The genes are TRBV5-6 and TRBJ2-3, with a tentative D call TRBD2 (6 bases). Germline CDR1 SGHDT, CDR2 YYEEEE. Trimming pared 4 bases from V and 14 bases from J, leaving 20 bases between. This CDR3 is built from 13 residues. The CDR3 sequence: CASSPWDSRKGYF. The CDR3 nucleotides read TGTGCCAGCAGCCCATGGGACTCCCGAAAGGGGTATTTT.

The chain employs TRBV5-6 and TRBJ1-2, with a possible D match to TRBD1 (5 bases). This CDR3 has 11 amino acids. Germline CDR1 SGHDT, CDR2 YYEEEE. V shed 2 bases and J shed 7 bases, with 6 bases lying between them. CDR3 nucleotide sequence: TGTGCCAGCAGCTTTGGGGCTGGCTACACCTTC. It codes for CASSFGAGYTF.

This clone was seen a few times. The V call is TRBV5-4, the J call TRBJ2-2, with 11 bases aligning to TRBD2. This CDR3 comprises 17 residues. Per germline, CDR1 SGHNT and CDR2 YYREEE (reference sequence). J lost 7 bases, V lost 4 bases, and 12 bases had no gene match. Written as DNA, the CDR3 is TGTGCCAGCAGCCGCGGGACTAGCGGTGGGTCCGACGGGGAGCTGTTTTTT. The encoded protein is CASSRGTSGGSDGELFF.

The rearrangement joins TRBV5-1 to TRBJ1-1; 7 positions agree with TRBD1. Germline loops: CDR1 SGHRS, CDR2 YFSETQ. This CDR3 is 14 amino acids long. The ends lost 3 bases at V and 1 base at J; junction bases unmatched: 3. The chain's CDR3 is CASSSTGPNTEAFF. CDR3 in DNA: TGCGCCAGCAGCTCGACAGGGCCGAACACTGAAGCTTTCTTT.

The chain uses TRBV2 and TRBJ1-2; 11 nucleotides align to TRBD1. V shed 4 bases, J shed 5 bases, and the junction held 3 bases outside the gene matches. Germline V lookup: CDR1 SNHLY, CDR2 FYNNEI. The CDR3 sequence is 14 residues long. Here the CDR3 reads CASSGTGGWYGYTF. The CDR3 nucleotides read TGTGCCAGCAGTGGGACAGGGGGCTGGTATGGCTACACCTTC.

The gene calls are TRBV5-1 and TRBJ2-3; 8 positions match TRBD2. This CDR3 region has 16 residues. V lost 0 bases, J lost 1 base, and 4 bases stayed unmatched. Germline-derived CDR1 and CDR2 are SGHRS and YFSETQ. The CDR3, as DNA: TGCGCCAGCAGCTTGGAATCGCGGGGGGGCACAGATACGCAGTATTTT. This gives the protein CASSLESRGGTDTQYF. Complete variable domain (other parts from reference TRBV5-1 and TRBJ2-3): KAGVTQTPRYLIKTRGQQVTLSCSPISGHRSVSWYQQTPGQGLQFLFEYFSETQRNKGNFPGRFSGRQFSNSRSEMNVSTLELGDSALYLCASSLESRGGTDTQYFGPGTRLTVL.

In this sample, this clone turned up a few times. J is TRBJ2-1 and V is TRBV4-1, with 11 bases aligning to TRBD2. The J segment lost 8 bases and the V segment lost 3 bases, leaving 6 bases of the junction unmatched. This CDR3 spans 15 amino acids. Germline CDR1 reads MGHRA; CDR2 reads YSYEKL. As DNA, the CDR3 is TGCGCCAGCAGCCACTTAGCGGGGGGGCCTTATGAGCAGTTCTTC. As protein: CASSHLAGGPYEQFF.

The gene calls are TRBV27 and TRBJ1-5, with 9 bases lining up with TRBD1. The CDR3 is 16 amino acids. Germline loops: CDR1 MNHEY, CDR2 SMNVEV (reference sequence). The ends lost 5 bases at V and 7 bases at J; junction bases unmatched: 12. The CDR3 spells CASSPIVQGATQPQHF. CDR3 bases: TGTGCCAGCAGTCCTATCGTACAGGGGGCGACCCAGCCCCAGCATTTT.

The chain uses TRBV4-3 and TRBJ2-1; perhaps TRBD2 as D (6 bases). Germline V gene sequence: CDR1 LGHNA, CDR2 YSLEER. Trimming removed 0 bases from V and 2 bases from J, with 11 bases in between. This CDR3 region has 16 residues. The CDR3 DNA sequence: TGCGCCAGCAGCCAAGATCGGGACTCAACCTACAATGAGCAGTTCTTC. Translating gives CASSQDRDSTYNEQFF.

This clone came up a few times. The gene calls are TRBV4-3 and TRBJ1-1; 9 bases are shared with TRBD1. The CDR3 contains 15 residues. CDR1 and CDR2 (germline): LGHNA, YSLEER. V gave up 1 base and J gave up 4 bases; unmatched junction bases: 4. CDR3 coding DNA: TGCGCCAGCAGCCAAGGGGACAGGGTGGGCACTGAAGCTTTCTTT. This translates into CASSQGDRVGTEAFF.